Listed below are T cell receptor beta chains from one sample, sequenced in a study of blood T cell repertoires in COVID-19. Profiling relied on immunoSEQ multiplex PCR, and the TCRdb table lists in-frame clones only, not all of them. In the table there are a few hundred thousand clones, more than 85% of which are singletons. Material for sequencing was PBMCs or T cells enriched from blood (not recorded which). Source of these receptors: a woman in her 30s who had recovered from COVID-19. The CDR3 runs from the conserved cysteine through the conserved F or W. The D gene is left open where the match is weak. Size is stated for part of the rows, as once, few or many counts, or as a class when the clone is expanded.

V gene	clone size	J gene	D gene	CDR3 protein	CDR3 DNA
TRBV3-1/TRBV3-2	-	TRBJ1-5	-	CASSQGRGGQPQHF	TGTGCCAGCAGCCAAGGCCGGGGGGGCCAGCCCCAGCATTTT
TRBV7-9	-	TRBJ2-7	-	CASSPSAGRKQYF	TGTGCCAGCAGCCCCTCCGCTGGGCGCAAGCAGTACTTC
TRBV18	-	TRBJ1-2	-	CASSPLEIGYTF	TGTGCCAGCTCACCACTGGAGATTGGCTACACCTTC
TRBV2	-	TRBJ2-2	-	CASITGTNTGELFF	TGTGCCAGCATAACCGGGACGAACACCGGGGAGCTGTTTTTT
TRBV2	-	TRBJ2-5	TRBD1	CASSPDRSQETQYF	TGTGCCAGCAGTCCGGACAGGAGCCAAGAGACCCAGTACTTC
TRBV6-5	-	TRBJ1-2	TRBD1	CASSFSRTGNYGYTF	TGTGCCAGCAGTTTCTCAAGGACAGGGAACTATGGCTACACCTTC
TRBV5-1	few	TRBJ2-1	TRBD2	CASSYSSGGASYNEQFF	TGCGCCAGCAGCTACTCTAGCGGGGGGGCCTCCTACAATGAGCAGTTCTTC
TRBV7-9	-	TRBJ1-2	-	CASSLISQGLDGYTF	TGTGCCAGCAGCTTAATTTCCCAGGGATTGGATGGCTACACCTTC
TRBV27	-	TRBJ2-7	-	CASSLGALTAYEQYF	TGTGCCAGCAGTTTAGGGGCTCTTACAGCCTACGAGCAGTACTTC
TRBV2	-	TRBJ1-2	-	CASRSVSGYTF	TGTGCCAGCAGGTCAGTCAGTGGCTACACCTTC
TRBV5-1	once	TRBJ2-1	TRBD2	CASTMGSSGVGNEQFF	TGCGCCAGCACTATGGGGTCTAGCGGGGTCGGTAATGAGCAGTTCTTC
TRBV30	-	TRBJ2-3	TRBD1	CAWSPWDRGFADTQYF	TGTGCCTGGAGTCCCTGGGACAGGGGGTTCGCAGATACGCAGTATTTT
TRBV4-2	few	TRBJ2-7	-	CASSQEVGWAAYEQYF	TGTGCCAGCAGCCAAGAAGTCGGTTGGGCAGCTTACGAGCAGTACTTC
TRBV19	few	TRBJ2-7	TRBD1	CATATGVSYEQYF	TGTGCCACCGCGACAGGGGTCTCCTACGAGCAGTACTTC
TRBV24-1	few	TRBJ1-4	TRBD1	CATSDPTGGDEKLFF	TGTGCCACCAGTGATCCGACAGGGGGCGACGAAAAACTGTTTTTT
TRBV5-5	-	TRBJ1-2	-	CASSLEWLDKGHGYTF	TGTGCCAGCAGCTTGGAGTGGCTCGACAAGGGGCATGGCTACACCTTC
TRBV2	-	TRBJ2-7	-	CASGGGRVRYEQYF	TGTGCCAGCGGGGGGGGGCGCGTTCGCTACGAGCAGTACTTC
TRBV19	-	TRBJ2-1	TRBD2	CASSVRGGSGPEQFF	TGTGCCAGTAGTGTGAGAGGTGGTAGCGGGCCGGAGCAGTTCTTC